This T cell receptor beta chain emerged from a study of T cell repertoires in cytomegalovirus infection. This CDR3 contains 14 residues. Germline CDR1 ENHRY, CDR2 SYGVKD. Trimming left V 10 bases short and J 0 bases short, with 16 bases between. Concerning this clonotype itself: Its cognate antigen is unknown.

MiXCR was run by TCRdb on the reads, yielding one entry per CDR3 protein. The sample yields approximately 120,000 distinct CDR3 sequences, over 25% seen once. The specimen was CD8+ T cells from cultured PBMCs, collected from culture after CMV antigen stimulation. The clonotype comes from a human donor in good health (CMV status not recorded). Some clones in this sample may be carry-over from other donors' samples. The chain carries TRBV10-3 and TRBJ2-7; D is ambiguous. CDR3 sequence reads: CATTTVLDSYEQYF. Written as DNA, the CDR3 is TGTGCCACCACTACAGTCCTCGACTCCTACGAGCAGTACTTC.